Each of the 21 T cell receptor beta chains below was sequenced from the same sample in a study of shared clonotypes between healthy human individuals. Profiled with immunoSEQ multiplex PCR; TCRdb holds only in-frame clones, not every one. The sample shows some 2,100,000 clones, around 95% of them seen only once. Material: naive CD4+ T cells sorted from blood. As to subset: CD45RA+ positively selected. These receptors all come from a man younger than 35 in good health.

This chain connects TRBV2 to TRBJ2-2; the match to TRBD2 covers 11 bases. This CDR3 is 14 amino acids long. The germline V gene encodes CDR1 SNHLY and CDR2 FYNNEI. J gave up 5 bases and V 8 bases, and 4 bases lay outside the gene matches. DNA for the CDR3: TGTGCCAGCGGGTCTAGCGGGAGGACCGGGGAGCTGTTTTTT. Its protein is CASGSSGRTGELFF.

This clone was observed a few times. CDR3 amino acids: CASTRTEAYGYTF. The CDR3 DNA reads as TGTGCCAGCACCAGGACAGAAGCCTATGGCTACACCTTC. This chain uses TRBV19 with TRBJ1-2; possibly TRBD1 for D (6 bases). The CDR3 spans 13 residues. Trimming took 9 bases from V and 4 from J, leaving 15 bases between them. Per germline, CDR1 LNHDA and CDR2 SQIVND (reference sequence).

The CDR3 DNA sequence: TGCGCCAGCAGCCAACTACTGGGGGTCTCTGGGGCCAACGTCCTGACTTTC. Amino acid sequence: CASSQLLGVSGANVLTF. V and J are TRBV4-3 and TRBJ2-6; perhaps D is TRBD1 or TRBD2 (5 bases each). The CDR3 spans 17 residues. The ends were cut back, 2 bases at V and 0 bases at J, with 11 bases in the middle. In germline, CDR1 is LGHNA, CDR2 YSLEER.

V and J are TRBV9 and TRBJ1-4; tentatively, D is TRBD1 (5 bases). Germline lookup yields CDR1 SGDLS and CDR2 YYNGEE. V was trimmed by 3 bases and J by 5 bases, leaving 11 bases between them. CDR3 length: 14 residues. Here the CDR3 reads CASSDEGVNEKLFF. DNA for the CDR3: TGTGCCAGCAGCGATGAAGGGGTCAATGAAAAACTGTTTTTT.

This clone was detected once. The sample holds other DNA sequences that translate to the same CDR3. V is TRBV30 and J is TRBJ2-5; 11 positions match TRBD1. The germline V gene has CDR1 GTSNPN and CDR2 SVGIG (reference sequence). V dropped 2 bases and J dropped 5; count of bases not matched to a gene: 1. The CDR3 is made up of 13 amino acids. CDR3 nucleotides: TGTGCCTGGAGTAGGGACAGGGGGGAGACCCAGTACTTC. The encoded protein is CAWSRDRGETQYF.

About this clone: This sample includes further DNA sequences coding for the same CDR3. The V and J genes are TRBV2 and TRBJ2-7; D ambiguous. Germline CDR1 reads SNHLY; CDR2 reads FYNNEI. Trimming left V 6 bases short and J 2 bases short, with 8 bases between. The CDR3 is made up of 12 amino acids. CDR3 region: CASRTETYEQYF. CDR3 nucleotides: TGTGCCAGCAGAACGGAGACCTACGAGCAGTACTTC.

V gene TRBV25-1 combines with J gene TRBJ2-1; 9 bases align to TRBD2. Germline CDR1 and CDR2: MGHDK and SYGVNS. Unmatched junction bases numbered 8, after V lost 4 bases and J lost 4 bases. This CDR3 has 16 residues. This chain's CDR3 is CASSVVAGVSYNEQFF. The CDR3 bases are TGTGCCAGCAGTGTGGTAGCGGGAGTATCTTACAATGAGCAGTTCTTC.

On this clone itself: The same CDR3 is also encoded by other DNA sequences in this sample. This chain joins TRBV20-1 and TRBJ1-2; D gene unclear. Trimming removed 3 bases from V and 6 bases from J, with 5 bases in between. This CDR3 spans 10 amino acids. Looked up from germline, CDR1 is DFQATT and CDR2 is SNEGSKA (reference sequence). The CDR3 coding sequence is TGCAGTGCTAGCCGAGATGGCTACACCTTC. Amino acid sequence: CSASRDGYTF.

This clone was counted between two and nine times. The V call is TRBV28, the J call TRBJ1-6, with a possible D match to TRBD1 (5 bases). The CDR3 totals 16 residues. V was pared by 5 bases and J by 2 bases, with 13 bases between. CDR1 is MDHEN and CDR2 is SYDVKM in the germline V gene. The CDR3 nucleotides are TGTGCCAGCAGTGCCAAATCAGGGACCTATAATTCACCCCTCCACTTT. Its protein product is CASSAKSGTYNSPLHF.

This clone was recorded once. The V and J genes are TRBV5-1 and TRBJ1-2; 7 bases are shared with TRBD1. V lost 4 bases and J lost 8; bases outside the gene matches: 8. The CDR3 sequence is 13 residues long. The V gene's germline CDR1 is SGHRS and CDR2 YFSETQ. The CDR3 is CASSPGQMGGYTF. The CDR3 bases are TGCGCCAGCAGCCCGGGACAGATGGGCGGCTACACCTTC.

The CDR3 DNA reads as TGTGCCAGCAGCGTAGGAAATGGGAACGGTGAAGCTTTCTTT. This sequence encodes CASSVGNGNGEAFF. The chain is built from TRBV9 and TRBJ1-1, with unresolved D. Germline assignment: CDR1 SGDLS and CDR2 YYNGEE. V lost 0 bases and J 7 bases, leaving 13 bases between the germline ends. The CDR3 runs to 14 residues.

The rearrangement uses TRBV19 and TRBJ2-2; possible D gene TRBD1, 8 bases. This CDR3 region has 17 residues. Germline values: CDR1 LNHDA, CDR2 SQIVND (reference sequence). Between the trimmed V and J ends, which lost 3 bases and 6 bases, there was a span of 20 bases. The CDR3 here is CASSIRPDRGGSGELFF. In nucleotides, the CDR3 is TGTGCCAGTAGTATTCGTCCTGACAGGGGAGGGTCCGGGGAGCTGTTTTTT. Filled out from reference TRBV19 and TRBJ2-2, the complete variable domain reads DGGITQSPKYLFRKEGQNVTLSCEQNLNHDAMYWYRQDPGQGLRLIYYSQIVNDFQKGDIAEGYSVSREKKESFPLTVTSAQKNPTAFYLCASSIRPDRGGSGELFFGEGSRLTVL.

The chain carries TRBV28 and TRBJ2-5; possible D gene TRBD1, 5 bases. The CDR3 loop spans 15 amino acids. CDR1 and CDR2 (germline): MDHEN, SYDVKM. V was clipped by 7 bases and J by 5 bases, with 20 bases between them. The CDR3: CASTWGRLLSETQYF. The CDR3, as DNA: TGTGCCAGCACCTGGGGCCGGCTCCTTTCGGAGACCCAGTACTTC.

This clone has only a few counts. The V call is TRBV30, the J call TRBJ1-5; D may be TRBD1 (6 bases). This CDR3 contains 13 residues. With 3 bases removed from V and 5 bases from J, the gap between germline ends came to 11 bases. Germline assignment: CDR1 GTSNPN and CDR2 SVGIG (reference sequence). CDR3 region: CAWSDRQYQPQHF. CDR3 nucleotide sequence: TGTGCCTGGAGCGACAGGCAGTATCAGCCCCAGCATTTT.

This chain uses TRBV5-1 with TRBJ2-2; D not resolved. The CDR3 is made up of 15 amino acids. With 0 bases removed from V and 2 bases from J, the gap between germline ends came to 8 bases. Per the germline V gene, CDR1 is SGHRS and CDR2 is YFSETQ. CDR3 loop: CASSLVWTNTGELFF. The CDR3 nucleotides read TGCGCCAGCAGCTTGGTGTGGACCAACACCGGGGAGCTGTTTTTT.

The CDR3 reads CASSFAGLNSYNEQFF. CDR3 bases: TGTGCCAGCAGCTTTGCGGGGCTTAACTCCTACAATGAGCAGTTCTTC. This sequence joins TRBV5-4 and TRBJ2-1; possibly TRBD2 for D (6 bases). CDR1 and CDR2 from the germline V gene are SGHNT and YYREEE (reference sequence). The CDR3 sequence is 16 residues long. V was clipped by 2 bases and J by 0 bases, with 12 bases between them.

In DNA, the CDR3 is TGTGCCAGCAGAGTTTCAGGGGGGAACACTGAAGCTTTCTTT. It codes for CASRVSGGNTEAFF. The gene calls are TRBV27 and TRBJ1-1; 7 positions match TRBD1. The CDR3 length is 14 residues. Trimming at V came to 6 bases and at J to 1 base, leaving 5 bases not matched to a gene. Per germline, CDR1 MNHEY and CDR2 SMNVEV (reference sequence).

Concerning this clone: Other DNA sequences of this sample code for an identical CDR3. This chain joins TRBV5-8 and TRBJ1-5; D is undetermined. CDR1 and CDR2 from the germline V gene are SGHTS and YDEGEE. V was shortened by 0 bases and J by 0 bases, with 7 bases between the two germline ends. The CDR3 runs to 15 residues. Here the CDR3 reads CASSLAGYSNQPQHF. The CDR3 DNA reads TGTGCCAGCAGCTTGGCGGGGTATAGCAATCAGCCCCAGCATTTT.

This chain links TRBV15 with TRBJ1-4; 8 bases agree with TRBD1. Trimming at V came to 9 bases and at J to 7 bases, leaving 10 bases not matched to a gene. CDR1 is LNHNV and CDR2 is YYDKDF in the germline V gene (reference sequence). The CDR3 is 14 amino acids. The chain's CDR3 is CATLVDREGEKLFF. The CDR3 DNA follows: TGTGCCACACTAGTGGACAGGGAGGGTGAAAAACTGTTTTTT.

This chain connects TRBV15 to TRBJ1-4, with D unclear. The CDR3 sequence is 15 residues long. Germline CDR1 reads LNHNV; CDR2 reads YYDKDF (reference sequence). V was trimmed by 1 base and J by 8 bases, leaving 14 bases between them. The CDR3 DNA reads TGTGCCACCAGCAGAGGGACCCTGGGGTGGGAAAAACTGTTTTTT. Amino acid sequence: CATSRGTLGWEKLFF.

This sequence joins TRBV6-1 and TRBJ2-3; D is possibly TRBD2 (6 bases). CDR1 is MNHNS and CDR2 is SASEGT in the germline V gene. Trimming removed 2 bases from V and 5 bases from J, with 11 bases in between. CDR3 size: 14 residues. This CDR3 is CASSERRVGDTQYF. DNA of the CDR3: TGTGCCAGCAGTGAAAGGAGGGTGGGAGATACGCAGTATTTT.